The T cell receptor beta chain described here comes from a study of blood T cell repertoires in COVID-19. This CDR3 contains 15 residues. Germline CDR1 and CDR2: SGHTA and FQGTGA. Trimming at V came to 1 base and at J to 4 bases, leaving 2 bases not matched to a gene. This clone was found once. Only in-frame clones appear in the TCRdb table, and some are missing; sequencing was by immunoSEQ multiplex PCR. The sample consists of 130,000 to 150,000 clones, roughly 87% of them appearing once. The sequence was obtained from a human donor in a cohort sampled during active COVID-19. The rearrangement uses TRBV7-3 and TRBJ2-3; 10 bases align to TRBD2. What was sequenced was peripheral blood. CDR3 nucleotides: TGTGCCAGCAGCTTAATAGCGGGGGGTGCAGATACGCAGTATTTT. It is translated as CASSLIAGGADTQYF.